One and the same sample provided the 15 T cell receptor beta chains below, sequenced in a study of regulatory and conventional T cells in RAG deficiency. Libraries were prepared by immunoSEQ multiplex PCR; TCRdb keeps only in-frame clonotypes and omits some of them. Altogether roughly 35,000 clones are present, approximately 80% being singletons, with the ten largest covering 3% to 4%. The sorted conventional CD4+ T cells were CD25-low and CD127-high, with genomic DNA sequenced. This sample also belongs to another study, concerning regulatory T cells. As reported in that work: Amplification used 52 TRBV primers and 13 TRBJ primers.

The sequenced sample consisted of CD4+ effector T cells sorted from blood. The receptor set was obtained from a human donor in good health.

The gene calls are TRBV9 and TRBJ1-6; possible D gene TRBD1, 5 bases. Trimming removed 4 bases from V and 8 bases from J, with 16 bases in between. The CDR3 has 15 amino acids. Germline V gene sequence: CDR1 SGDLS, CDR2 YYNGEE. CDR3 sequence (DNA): TGTGCCAGCAGCCCGGGCAGGGCGGTCGATTCACCCCTCCACTTT. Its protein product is CASSPGRAVDSPLHF.

The DNA of the CDR3 is TGTGCCAGCAGAGGAGGGGGGGACACTGAAGCTTTCTTT. Translation gives CASRGGGDTEAFF. This rearrangement joins TRBV28 to TRBJ1-1; TRBD1 might be the D (6 bases). Looked up from germline, CDR1 is MDHEN and CDR2 is SYDVKM. V dropped 6 bases and J dropped 3 bases, with 11 bases sitting between them. The CDR3 spans 13 residues. The whole variable domain, remainder taken from reference TRBV28 and TRBJ1-1, is DVKVTQSSRYLVKRTGEKVFLECVQDMDHENMFWYRQDPGLGLRLIYFSYDVKMKEKGDIPEGYSVSREKKERFSLILESASTNQTSMYLCASRGGGDTEAFFGQGTRLTVV.

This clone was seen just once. The CDR3 nucleotides read TGTGCCAGCAGCTTTTTGACAGGGAGCACAGATACGCAGTATTTT. It specifies CASSFLTGSTDTQYF. The J gene is TRBJ2-3, the V gene TRBV7-9; 7 bases are a match to TRBD1. V was clipped by 3 bases and J by 0 bases; unmatched bases: 3. Germline CDR1 SEHNR, CDR2 FQNEAQ (reference sequence). The CDR3 has 15 residues.

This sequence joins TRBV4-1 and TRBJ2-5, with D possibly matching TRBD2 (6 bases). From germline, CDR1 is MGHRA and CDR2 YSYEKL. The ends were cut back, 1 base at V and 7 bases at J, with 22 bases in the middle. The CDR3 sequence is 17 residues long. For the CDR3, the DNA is TGCGCCAGCAGCCAAGTGACGGGCGGGATATATTCGGGGACCCAGTACTTC. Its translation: CASSQVTGGIYSGTQYF.

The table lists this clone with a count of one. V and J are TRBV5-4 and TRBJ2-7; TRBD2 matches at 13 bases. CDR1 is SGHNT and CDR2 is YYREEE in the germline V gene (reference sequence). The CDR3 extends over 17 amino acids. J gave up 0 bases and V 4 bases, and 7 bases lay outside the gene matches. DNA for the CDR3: TGTGCCAGCAGCCGGACTAGCGGGGGTTTAAGCTCCTACGAGCAGTACTTC. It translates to CASSRTSGGLSSYEQYF.

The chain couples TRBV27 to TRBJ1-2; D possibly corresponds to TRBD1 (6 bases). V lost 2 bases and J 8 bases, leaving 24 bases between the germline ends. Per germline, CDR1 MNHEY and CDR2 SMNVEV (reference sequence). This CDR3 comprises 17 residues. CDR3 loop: CASSLRDVGAPQRGYTF. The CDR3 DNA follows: TGTGCCAGCAGTTTAAGGGACGTGGGGGCCCCTCAAAGGGGCTACACCTTC.

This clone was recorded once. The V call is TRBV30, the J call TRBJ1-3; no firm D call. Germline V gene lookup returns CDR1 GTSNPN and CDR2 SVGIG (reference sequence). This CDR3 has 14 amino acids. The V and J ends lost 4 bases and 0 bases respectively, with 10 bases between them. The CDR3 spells CAWTPVSSGNTIYF. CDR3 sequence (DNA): TGTGCCTGGACCCCTGTAAGCTCTGGAAACACCATATATTTT.

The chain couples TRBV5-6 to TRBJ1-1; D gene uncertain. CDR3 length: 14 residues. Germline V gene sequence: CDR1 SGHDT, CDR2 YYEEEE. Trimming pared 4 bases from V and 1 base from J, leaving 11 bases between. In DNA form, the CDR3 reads TGTGCCAGCAGCGTCGCAGTTGGGAACACTGAAGCTTTCTTT. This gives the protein CASSVAVGNTEAFF.

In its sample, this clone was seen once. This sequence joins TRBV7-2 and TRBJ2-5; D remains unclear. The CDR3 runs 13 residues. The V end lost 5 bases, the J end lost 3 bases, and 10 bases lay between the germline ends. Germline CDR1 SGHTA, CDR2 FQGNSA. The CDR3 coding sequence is TGTGCCAGCAGCCCAGGAGTTAAAGAGACCCAGTACTTC. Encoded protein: CASSPGVKETQYF.

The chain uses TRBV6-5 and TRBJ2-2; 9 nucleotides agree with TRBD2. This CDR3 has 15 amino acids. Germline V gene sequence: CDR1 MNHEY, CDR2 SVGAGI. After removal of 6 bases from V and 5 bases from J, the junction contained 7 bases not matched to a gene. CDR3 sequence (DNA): TGTGCCAGCAGACAAGCGGGGGGTCTAACCGGGGAGCTGTTTTTT. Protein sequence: CASRQAGGLTGELFF.

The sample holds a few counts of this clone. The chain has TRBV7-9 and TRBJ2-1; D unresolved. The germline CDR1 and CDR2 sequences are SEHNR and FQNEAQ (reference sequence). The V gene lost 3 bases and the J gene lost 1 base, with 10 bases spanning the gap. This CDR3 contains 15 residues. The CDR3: CASSFFGRSYNEQFF. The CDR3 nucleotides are TGTGCCAGCAGCTTCTTCGGACGTTCCTACAATGAGCAGTTCTTC.

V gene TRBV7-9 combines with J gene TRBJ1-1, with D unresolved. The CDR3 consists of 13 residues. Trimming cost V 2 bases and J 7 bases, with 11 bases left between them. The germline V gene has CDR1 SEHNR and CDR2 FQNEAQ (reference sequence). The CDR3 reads CASSLQRTDEAFF. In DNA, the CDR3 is TGTGCCAGCAGCTTACAGCGAACTGATGAAGCTTTCTTT.

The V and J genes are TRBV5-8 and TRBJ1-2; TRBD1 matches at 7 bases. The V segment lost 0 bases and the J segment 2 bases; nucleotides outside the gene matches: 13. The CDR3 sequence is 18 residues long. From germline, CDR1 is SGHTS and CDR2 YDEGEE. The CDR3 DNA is TGTGCCAGCAGCTTGGGGCAGCGGCAGGGGGGAATCAACTATGGCTACACCTTC. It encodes CASSLGQRQGGINYGYTF.

CDR3 amino acids: CASSSGTGVGQPQHF. As DNA, the CDR3 is TGTGCCAGCAGCTCCGGCACGGGGGTTGGTCAGCCCCAGCATTTT. The chain uses TRBV7-9 and TRBJ1-5; TRBD1 is a possible D gene (5 bases). There are 15 residues in the CDR3. In germline, CDR1 is SEHNR, CDR2 FQNEAQ (reference sequence). V lost 4 bases to trimming and J lost 6 bases, with 16 bases between them.

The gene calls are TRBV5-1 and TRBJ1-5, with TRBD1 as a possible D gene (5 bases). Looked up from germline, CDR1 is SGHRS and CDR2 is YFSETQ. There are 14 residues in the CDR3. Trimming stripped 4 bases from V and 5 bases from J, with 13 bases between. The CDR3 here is CASSQGQADQPQHF. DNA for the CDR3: TGCGCCAGCAGCCAGGGCCAGGCCGATCAGCCCCAGCATTTT.